Listed below are T cell receptor beta chains from one sample, sequenced in a study of shared clonotypes between healthy human individuals. Sequenced by immunoSEQ multiplex PCR; TCRdb stores in-frame clones only, minus some. The data hold roughly 2,300,000 clones, with around 90% observed a single time. The sample was naive CD4+ T cells from PBMCs. Receptor source: a man in his late teens or twenties in good health. Some clones in this sample may be carry-over from other donors' samples. The CDR3 runs from the conserved cysteine through the conserved F or W. Fields, in order: clone size, V gene, J gene, D gene, CDR3 DNA, CDR3 protein. The D gene is left open where the match is weak. Some rows have no size entry. The others give once, few or many, or a class for an expanded clone.

-	TRBV6-6	TRBJ1-1	-	TGTGCCAGCAGTAAATACCAGGGTAGTCGGACTGAAGCTTTCTTT	CASSKYQGSRTEAFF
-	TRBV29-1	TRBJ2-1	TRBD2	TGCAGCGTTGCCGGGGGGGCGATCTACAATGAGCAGTTCTTC	CSVAGGAIYNEQFF
-	TRBV7-6	TRBJ1-2	-	TGTGCCAGCAGCTTAGTAGCAGACTCTAACTATGGCTACACCTTC	CASSLVADSNYGYTF
once	TRBV4-2	TRBJ2-6	-	TGTGCCAGCAGCCAAAGGGTACAAGCTATAGGGCTCTCTGGGGCCAACGTCCTGACTTTC	CASSQRVQAIGLSGANVLTF
-	TRBV7-9	TRBJ1-1	-	TGTGCCAGCAGCTTATGGCACACTGAAGCTTTCTTT	CASSLWHTEAFF
few	TRBV29-1	TRBJ1-1	-	TGCAGCGTAGGGAACACTGAAGCTTTCTTT	CSVGNTEAFF
-	TRBV2	TRBJ2-4	TRBD2	TGTGCCAGCAGTGAAATAGCGGGGCGTCCGTACTTC	CASSEIAGRPYF
-	TRBV28	TRBJ2-5	TRBD2	TGTGCCAGCAGTTCGGTCGGGACTAGCGGGCTCGGCGCCCAGTACTTC	CASSSVGTSGLGAQYF
-	TRBV7-8	TRBJ2-3	TRBD1	TGTGCCAGCAGCTCACAGGGGGCATATACAGATACGCAGTATTTT	CASSSQGAYTDTQYF
-	TRBV29-1	TRBJ2-5	-	TGCAGCGTTGGGCCCTACGCTCAAGAGACCCAGTACTTC	CSVGPYAQETQYF
-	TRBV27	TRBJ1-2	-	TGTGCCAGCAGCTTAAGGAGAAACTATGGCTACACCTTC	CASSLRRNYGYTF
-	TRBV7-2	TRBJ2-5	TRBD2	TGTGCCAGCAGCTCCGGACTAGCGGTACAAGAGACCCAGTACTTC	CASSSGLAVQETQYF
-	TRBV18	TRBJ2-6	TRBD1	TGTGCCAGCTCACCAAACAGGGGATCTGGGGCCAACGTCCTGACTTTC	CASSPNRGSGANVLTF
-	TRBV29-1	TRBJ1-1	-	TGCAGCGTTGTGAGGAACACTGAAGCTTTCTTT	CSVVRNTEAFF
-	TRBV19	TRBJ1-1	-	TGTGCCAGCACCGGACAGCAGAGCACTGAAGCTTTCTTT	CASTGQQSTEAFF
-	TRBV27	TRBJ2-7	TRBD2	TGTGCCAGCCGCCCCTTGGTCTCGGGAGGGTTTAGGGAGCAGTACTTC	CASRPLVSGGFREQYF
-	TRBV7-9	TRBJ1-1	TRBD1	TGTGCCAGCGGAAGGACAGGGATGAACACTGAAGCTTTCTTT	CASGRTGMNTEAFF
-	TRBV18	TRBJ2-2	TRBD1	TGTGCCAGCTCACCCGGGACAGGGGCCACCGGGGAGCTGTTTTTT	CASSPGTGATGELFF
-	TRBV30	TRBJ2-7	-	TGTGCCTGGAGGGTCCGGCCGGGCGCCTACGAGCAGTACTTC	CAWRVRPGAYEQYF
-	TRBV7-8	TRBJ1-5	-	TGTGCCAGCAGCCCCCTTTCGGGCCCAACTTATCAGCCCCAGCATTTT	CASSPLSGPTYQPQHF
-	TRBV11-2	TRBJ1-2	TRBD1	TGTGCCAGCAGCTCCCTAAAAGACAGGGAGGGAAGGTGGGGAGATGGCTACACCTTC	CASSSLKDREGRWGDGYTF
-	TRBV28	TRBJ1-2	-	TGTGCCAGCAAGGGCCTGGAAGGCTACACCTTC	CASKGLEGYTF
few	TRBV5-1	TRBJ1-1	TRBD1	TGCGCCAGCAGCAAGGACAGGTGGGACACTGAAGCTTTCTTT	CASSKDRWDTEAFF
-	TRBV5-4	TRBJ2-7	TRBD2	TGTGCCAGCAGCCAGGGCCGGACTAGCGGGTCCTACGAGCAGTACTTC	CASSQGRTSGSYEQYF
-	TRBV11-2	TRBJ2-7	-	TGTGCCAGCAGCCAAGGTGGGGGTTCCTACGAGCAGTACTTC	CASSQGGGSYEQYF
-	TRBV29-1	TRBJ1-1	-	TGCAGCGCCGGGGGGCAGGTGAACACTGAAGCTTTCTTT	CSAGGQVNTEAFF
-	TRBV5-1	TRBJ2-1	-	TGCGCCAGCACGGGGGACTCGATCTACAATGAGCAGTTCTTC	CASTGDSIYNEQFF
-	TRBV7-2	TRBJ2-7	-	TGTGCCAGCAGCCCCGCCCAGGGACAAACGGGCGAGCAGTACTTC	CASSPAQGQTGEQYF
-	TRBV5-1	TRBJ2-2	-	TGCGCCAGCAGCCCGTTGAGTGGCAGTTCGAACACCGGGGAGCTGTTTTTT	CASSPLSGSSNTGELFF
-	TRBV27	TRBJ2-2	TRBD1	TGTGCCAGCAGTTTATATGGACAGGGTGTACTGTTTTTT	CASSLYGQGVLFF
-	TRBV2	TRBJ2-7	-	TGTGCCAGCAGGGCCGGGGTTTATTACGAGCAGTACTTC	CASRAGVYYEQYF